Listed below are T cell receptor beta chains from one sample, sequenced in a study of shared clonotypes between healthy human individuals. Only in-frame clones appear in the TCRdb table, and some are missing; sequencing was by immunoSEQ multiplex PCR. The table shows roughly 320,000 clones, with around 86% occurring only once. What was sequenced was memory CD8+ T cells sorted from blood. The receptors were sampled from a man younger than 35 in good health. Both conserved end residues are part of each CDR3. The order of the fields is D gene, clone size, V gene, J gene, CDR3 protein, CDR3 DNA. A D gene is named only where the DNA matches it firmly. The size entry is marked missing in some rows and otherwise reads once, few, many or a size class.

D: .
size: .
V: TRBV19
J: TRBJ1-2
CDR3: CASSIGGSNYGYTF
DNA: TGTGCCAGTAGTATCGGAGGTTCTAACTATGGCTACACCTTC

D: TRBD1
size: .
V: TRBV5-1
J: TRBJ2-7
CDR3: CASSIQGAQLYEQYF
DNA: TGCGCCAGCAGCATACAGGGGGCGCAACTCTACGAGCAGTACTTC

D: .
size: .
V: TRBV6-6
J: TRBJ1-5
CDR3: CASSQSDGQPQHF
DNA: TGTGCCAGCAGTCAGAGCGACGGGCAGCCCCAGCATTTT

D: .
size: few
V: TRBV5-6
J: TRBJ1-2
CDR3: CASSLQTSFYGYTF
DNA: TGTGCCAGCAGCTTGCAGACCAGTTTCTATGGCTACACCTTC

D: .
size: .
V: TRBV2
J: TRBJ2-3
CDR3: CASSYYLGGYTDTQYF
DNA: TGTGCCAGCAGTTATTATTTAGGAGGCTACACAGATACGCAGTATTTT

D: .
size: .
V: TRBV2
J: TRBJ2-7
CDR3: CASSVGGGYEQYF
DNA: TGTGCCAGCAGTGTCGGAGGGGGCTACGAGCAGTACTTC

D: TRBD2
size: once
V: TRBV5-1
J: TRBJ2-1
CDR3: CASTNSRGLAGGSSYNEQFF
DNA: TGCGCCAGCACCAATTCCCGAGGACTAGCGGGAGGGAGCTCCTACAATGAGCAGTTCTTC

D: .
size: .
V: TRBV10-1
J: TRBJ2-3
CDR3: CASSTDMGTTDTQYF
DNA: TGCGCCAGCAGTACGGACATGGGGACCACAGATACGCAGTATTTT

D: .
size: .
V: TRBV4-1
J: TRBJ1-6
CDR3: CASSPVFYNSPLHF
DNA: TGCGCCAGCAGCCCCGTCTTCTATAATTCACCCCTCCACTTT

D: TRBD1
size: .
V: TRBV5-4
J: TRBJ2-2
CDR3: CASSTSGTGSTGELFF
DNA: TGTGCCAGCAGCACTTCCGGGACAGGGAGCACCGGGGAGCTGTTTTTT

D: .
size: .
V: TRBV6-5
J: TRBJ1-5
CDR3: CASSPLGGSNQPQHF
DNA: TGTGCCAGCAGCCCTTTGGGGGGAAGCAATCAGCCCCAGCATTTT

D: .
size: .
V: TRBV28
J: TRBJ2-3
CDR3: CASSLGTYTDTQYF
DNA: TGTGCCAGCAGTTTGGGTACTTACACAGATACGCAGTATTTT

D: .
size: .
V: TRBV6-1
J: TRBJ2-7
CDR3: CASVDDRDRPYEQYF
DNA: TGTGCCAGCGTAGATGACCGGGACCGGCCCTACGAGCAGTACTTC

D: TRBD1
size: .
V: TRBV10-3
J: TRBJ1-1
CDR3: CAISDPPGRGSTEAFF
DNA: TGTGCCATCAGTGACCCCCCAGGCAGGGGGAGCACTGAAGCTTTCTTT

D: TRBD2
size: .
V: TRBV9
J: TRBJ2-3
CDR3: CASSVEGAGGSTDTQYF
DNA: TGTGCCAGCAGCGTAGAGGGAGCGGGAGGGTCGACAGATACGCAGTATTTT

D: .
size: .
V: TRBV7-9
J: TRBJ2-5
CDR3: CASSRDEETQYF
DNA: TGTGCCAGCAGCCGGGACGAGGAGACCCAGTACTTC

D: .
size: .
V: TRBV4-2
J: TRBJ2-1
CDR3: CASSQFRTDYQFF
DNA: TGTGCCAGCAGCCAATTCAGGACAGACTACCAGTTCTTC

D: TRBD2
size: .
V: TRBV6-5
J: TRBJ2-7
CDR3: CASSSVAGANSYEQYF
DNA: TGTGCCAGCAGTTCCGTAGCGGGGGCGAACTCCTACGAGCAGTACTTC

D: .
size: .
V: TRBV7-8
J: TRBJ2-1
CDR3: CASSLAATGDNEQFF
DNA: TGTGCCAGCAGCTTAGCTGCGACAGGCGACAATGAGCAGTTCTTC

D: .
size: .
V: TRBV27
J: TRBJ1-4
CDR3: CASSPRDARGATNEKLFF
DNA: TGTGCCAGCAGTCCACGGGACGCCCGGGGCGCAACTAATGAAAAACTGTTTTTT

D: .
size: .
V: TRBV6-5
J: TRBJ2-1
CDR3: CASSYGDPAFEQFF
DNA: TGTGCCAGCAGTTACGGGGACCCCGCTTTTGAGCAGTTCTTC

D: .
size: once
V: TRBV7-6
J: TRBJ1-6
CDR3: CASSLKGPLHF
DNA: TGTGCCAGCAGCCTGAAGGGGCCCCTCCACTTT

D: TRBD2
size: .
V: TRBV5-1
J: TRBJ2-1
CDR3: CASSLTSGGNEQFF
DNA: TGCGCCAGCAGCTTGACCTCGGGGGGCAATGAGCAGTTCTTC

D: TRBD2
size: .
V: TRBV15
J: TRBJ2-1
CDR3: CATSRPLAGSPNNEQFF
DNA: TGTGCCACCAGCAGACCACTAGCGGGAAGCCCAAACAATGAGCAGTTCTTC

D: .
size: .
V: TRBV6-5
J: TRBJ1-4
CDR3: CASGQSNNEKLFF
DNA: TGTGCCAGCGGGCAGAGTAATAATGAAAAACTGTTTTTT

D: .
size: .
V: TRBV28
J: TRBJ1-5
CDR3: CASSLVNQGADQPQHF
DNA: TGTGCCAGCAGTTTAGTAAATCAGGGCGCGGATCAGCCCCAGCATTTT